What follows are 21 T cell receptor beta chains derived from one specimen sequenced in a study of breast tumors, draining lymph nodes, adjacent tissues. Axillary draining lymph nodes of breast cancer patients supplied the node samples. TCRdb processed the multiplex PCR reads anew with MiXCR; each CDR3 protein has one entry. The profile covers roughly 220,000 distinct CDR3 sequences, with 30% to 35% appearing a single time and approximately 3.3% taken by the ten largest. Sequencing used axillary lymph node tissue. These TCRs come from a female donor with breast cancer. Some clones in this sample may be carry-over from other donors' samples.

V usage is TRBV20-1 and J usage is TRBJ2-5, with D hard to call. The CDR3 is made up of 12 amino acids. V gave up 3 bases and J gave up 3 bases, with 8 bases separating them. The germline gives CDR1 DFQATT, CDR2 SNEGSKA (reference sequence). The CDR3 coding sequence is TGCAGTGCTAGTTCCACCGAAGAGACCCAGTACTTC. This gives the protein CSASSTEETQYF.

In its sample, this clonotype was seen many times. CDR3 sequence (DNA): TGTGCCAGCAGCTTAACCATCAGGGGGCGGGGGAACACCGGGGAGCTGTTTTTT. Amino acid sequence: CASSLTIRGRGNTGELFF. The chain carries TRBV11-2 and TRBJ2-2, with TRBD1 matching over 8 bases. This CDR3 is built from 18 residues. After removal of 2 bases from V and 1 base from J, the junction contained 9 bases not matched to a gene. Germline assignment: CDR1 SGHAT and CDR2 FQNNGV.

V and J are TRBV7-3 and TRBJ2-6; weak D call: TRBD1 (6 bases). The CDR3 is 16 residues long. The ends were cut back, 5 bases at V and 3 bases at J, with 14 bases in the middle. CDR1 SGHTA and CDR2 FQGTGA come from the germline V gene. The DNA for the CDR3 is TGTGCCAGCAGCCCCAGTGGGGGCTTTGGGGCCAACGTCCTGACTTTC. Protein product: CASSPSGGFGANVLTF. Full variable domain (outside the CDR3, taken from reference TRBV7-3 and TRBJ2-6): GAGVSQTPSNKVTEKGKYVELRCDPISGHTALYWYRQSLGQGPEFLIYFQGTGAADDSGLPNDRFFAVRPEGSVSTLKIQRTERGDSAVYLCASSPSGGFGANVLTFGAGSRLTVL.

This clonotype came up many times. The chain is built from TRBV19 and TRBJ2-1; D gene unclear. The V and J ends lost 4 bases and 4 bases respectively, with 17 bases between them. CDR3 length equals 16 residues. CDR1 is LNHDA, CDR2 SQIVND, per germline (reference sequence). The CDR3 nucleotides read TGTGCCAGTAGTACCCGCCAGGCATCCTATTACAATGAGCAGTTCTTC. Protein: CASSTRQASYYNEQFF.

The rearrangement joins TRBV3-1 to TRBJ1-6; the D gene is possibly TRBD1 (5 bases). With 0 bases removed from V and 0 bases from J, the gap between germline ends came to 15 bases. Per the germline V gene, CDR1 is LGHDT and CDR2 is YNNKEL (reference sequence). The CDR3 sequence is 19 residues long. The CDR3 loop is CASSQDPRGGSSYNSPLHF. The CDR3 region has the DNA TGTGCCAGCAGCCAAGATCCTCGGGGGGGGAGCTCCTATAATTCACCCCTCCACTTT.

Regarding this clonotype: This may stem from a read error, because a much larger clone lies one nucleotide away. J is TRBJ2-5 and V is TRBV20-1; TRBD1 or TRBD2 may be the D gene (5 bases each). The CDR3 extends over 17 amino acids. From germline, CDR1 is DFQATT and CDR2 SNEGSKA (reference sequence). The V end lost 6 bases, the J end lost 1 base, and 24 bases lay between the germline ends. This chain's CDR3 is CSAPSSSPGPSQETQYF. Written as DNA, the CDR3 is TGCAGTGCCCCTTCATCCTCTCCGGGACCCAGCCAAGAGACCCAGTACTTC.

The sample holds many counts of this clonotype. The chain has TRBV5-1 and TRBJ1-5; D is undetermined. The germline V and J ends were trimmed by 3 bases and 4 bases, with 11 bases remaining between them. CDR3 length equals 14 residues. The germline V gene encodes CDR1 SGHRS and CDR2 YFSETQ. The CDR3 nucleotides read TGCGCCAGCAGCTGGAGGGTCTTGAATCAGCCCCAGCATTTT. This translates into CASSWRVLNQPQHF.

The chain recombines TRBV19 with TRBJ1-5, with D tentatively TRBD1 (5 bases). The CDR3 is 13 amino acids. Germline V gene sequence: CDR1 LNHDA, CDR2 SQIVND (reference sequence). Trimming took 4 bases from V and 6 from J, leaving 10 bases between them. Here the CDR3 reads CASSTQGGQPQHF. Written as DNA, the CDR3 is TGTGCCAGTAGTACTCAGGGAGGTCAGCCCCAGCATTTT.

Details on this clonotype: Being one base from a much bigger clone, this may be a read error. The chain links TRBV5-1 to TRBJ2-5, with D possibly being TRBD2 (5 bases). CDR1 SGHRS and CDR2 YFSETQ come from the germline V gene. CDR3 size: 14 residues. V was cut by 0 bases and J by 5 bases, with 11 bases left in between. CDR3 sequence (DNA): TGCGCCAGCAGCTTGGGATCCGGGGAGGAGACCCAGTACTTC. Its translation is CASSLGSGEETQYF. Together with reference TRBV5-1 and TRBJ2-5, the CDR3 gives the full variable domain: KAGVTQTPRYLIKTRGQQVTLSCSPISGHRSVSWYQQTPGQGLQFLFEYFSETQRNKGNFPGRFSGRQFSNSRSEMNVSTLELGDSALYLCASSLGSGEETQYFGPGTRLLVL.

Many counts were recorded for this clonotype. The rearrangement joins TRBV5-4 to TRBJ1-2; D ambiguous. CDR3 length equals 14 residues. Trimming pared 0 bases from V and 7 bases from J, leaving 13 bases between. The germline V gene has CDR1 SGHNT and CDR2 YYREEE (reference sequence). CDR3 loop: CASSLALGEVGYTF. DNA for the CDR3: TGTGCCAGCAGCTTGGCGCTAGGTGAGGTTGGCTACACCTTC.

The rearrangement joins TRBV7-8 to TRBJ1-1; 10 bases fit TRBD1. Germline V gene sequence: CDR1 SGHVS, CDR2 FQNEAQ. V lost 2 bases to trimming and J lost 5 bases; unmatched junction nucleotides: 5. CDR3 length equals 15 residues. CDR3 in amino acids: CASSLRQGARTEAFF. The CDR3 DNA sequence: TGTGCCAGCAGCTTACGACAGGGGGCGCGGACTGAAGCTTTCTTT.

About this clonotype: One junction end does not reproduce the germline sequence, and a read error may be involved. The J gene is TRBJ1-6, the V gene TRBV20-1, with D tentatively TRBD1 (6 bases). The CDR3 runs to 12 residues. CDR1 DFQATT and CDR2 SNEGSKA come from the germline V gene (reference sequence). The CDR3 loop reads CSAGPGLAGGTF. The CDR3 DNA reads TGCAGTGCTGGGCCCGGACTAGCGGGGGGCACCTTT.

This clonotype has a count of ten or more. The rearrangement joins TRBV2 to TRBJ2-3, with no clear D. V dropped 2 bases and J dropped 2 bases, with 8 bases sitting between them. There are 14 residues in the CDR3. Per germline, CDR1 SNHLY and CDR2 FYNNEI. CDR3 DNA sequence: TGTGCCAGCAGTGAATACGAGACCACAGATACGCAGTATTTT. It codes for CASSEYETTDTQYF.

To note about this clonotype: One junction end disagrees with the germline gene, perhaps due to a read error. The V and J genes are TRBV7-2 and TRBJ2-3, with D unresolved. The CDR3 sequence is 12 residues long. Per the germline V gene, CDR1 is SGHTA and CDR2 is FQGNSA. The CDR3 is CAGSLPPDTQYF. CDR3 DNA sequence: TGTGCCGGCAGCTTACCGCCAGATACGCAGTATTTT.

The chain employs TRBV20-1 and TRBJ2-7, with 7 bases matching TRBD1. The CDR3 runs 14 residues. The germline V gene has CDR1 DFQATT and CDR2 SNEGSKA (reference sequence). V was clipped by 8 bases and J by 2 bases; unmatched bases: 12. This CDR3 is CSTTRQGLTYEQYF. As DNA, the CDR3 is TGCAGTACAACGCGACAGGGTCTGACCTACGAGCAGTACTTC.

There are many counts of this clonotype. This chain joins TRBV5-1 and TRBJ1-2, with D unresolved. The CDR3 runs 15 residues. Germline assignment: CDR1 SGHRS and CDR2 YFSETQ. V was pared by 4 bases and J by 4 bases, with 17 bases between. CDR3: CASSPAGPGLYGYTF. The CDR3 coding sequence is TGCGCCAGCAGCCCCGCCGGCCCCGGGCTCTATGGCTACACCTTC.

Ten or more counts support this clonotype. The chain couples TRBV6-1 to TRBJ1-5; unclear D gene. Germline loops: CDR1 MNHNS, CDR2 SASEGT. V was shortened by 1 base and J by 3 bases, with 7 bases between the two germline ends. The CDR3 spans 14 residues. The CDR3 region is CASSEGRSNQPQHF. CDR3 nucleotides: TGTGCCAGCAGTGAAGGCAGATCCAATCAGCCCCAGCATTTT.

This clonotype was picked up many times. The rearrangement joins TRBV11-2 to TRBJ2-7; D uncertain. The CDR3 has 15 residues. V was cut by 0 bases and J by 1 base, with 10 bases left in between. CDR1 SGHAT and CDR2 FQNNGV come from the germline V gene. CDR3 sequence (DNA): TGTGCCAGCAGCTTAGAATCCCCACCTTCCTACGAGCAGTACTTC. This codes for CASSLESPPSYEQYF.

The genes are TRBV7-2 and TRBJ2-7; no clear D. V was trimmed by 6 bases and J by 4 bases, leaving 10 bases between them. Germline CDR1 is SGHTA and CDR2 is FQGNSA. This CDR3 region has 12 residues. The CDR3 spells CASRGRRYEQYF. For the CDR3, the DNA is TGTGCCAGCAGAGGCCGGAGATACGAGCAGTACTTC.

The sample holds many counts of this clonotype. V and J are TRBV9 and TRBJ2-3, with D perhaps being TRBD1 or TRBD2 (5 bases each). Trimming left V 6 bases short and J 5 bases short, with 13 bases between. The CDR3 is 13 amino acids. Germline assignment: CDR1 SGDLS and CDR2 YYNGEE. Written as DNA, the CDR3 is TGTGCCAGCACCCAGGGCGCGGGAGATACGCAGTATTTT. Translating gives CASTQGAGDTQYF.

A remark on this clonotype: A single base separates this from a much larger clone, so it may be a read error. This chain connects TRBV9 to TRBJ2-6, with D perhaps TRBD1 (6 bases). The germline V gene has CDR1 SGDLS and CDR2 YYNGEE. CDR3 length: 16 residues. CDR3: CASSVVKVSGANALTF. The CDR3 region has the DNA TGTGCCAGCAGCGTAGTGAAGGTGTCAGGGGCCAACGCCCTGACTTTC.